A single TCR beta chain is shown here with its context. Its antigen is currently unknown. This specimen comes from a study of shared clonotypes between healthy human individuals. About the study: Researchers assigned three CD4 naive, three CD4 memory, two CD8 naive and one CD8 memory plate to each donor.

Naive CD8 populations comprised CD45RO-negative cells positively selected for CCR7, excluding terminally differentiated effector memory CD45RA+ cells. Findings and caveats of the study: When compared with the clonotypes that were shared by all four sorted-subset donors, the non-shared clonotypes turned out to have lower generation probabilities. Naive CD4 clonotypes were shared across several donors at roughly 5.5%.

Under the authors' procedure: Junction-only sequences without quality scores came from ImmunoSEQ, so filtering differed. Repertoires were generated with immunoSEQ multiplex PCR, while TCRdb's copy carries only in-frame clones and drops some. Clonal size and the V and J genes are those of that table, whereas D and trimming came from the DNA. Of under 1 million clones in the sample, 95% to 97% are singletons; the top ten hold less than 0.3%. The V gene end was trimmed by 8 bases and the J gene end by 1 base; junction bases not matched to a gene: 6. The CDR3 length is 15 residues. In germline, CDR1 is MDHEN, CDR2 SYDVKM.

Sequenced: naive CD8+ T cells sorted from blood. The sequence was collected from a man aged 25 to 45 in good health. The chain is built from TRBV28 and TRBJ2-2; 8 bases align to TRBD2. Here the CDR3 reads CASLRGTRNTGELFF. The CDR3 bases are TGTGCCAGCCTTAGGGGGACTAGGAACACCGGGGAGCTGTTTTTT.